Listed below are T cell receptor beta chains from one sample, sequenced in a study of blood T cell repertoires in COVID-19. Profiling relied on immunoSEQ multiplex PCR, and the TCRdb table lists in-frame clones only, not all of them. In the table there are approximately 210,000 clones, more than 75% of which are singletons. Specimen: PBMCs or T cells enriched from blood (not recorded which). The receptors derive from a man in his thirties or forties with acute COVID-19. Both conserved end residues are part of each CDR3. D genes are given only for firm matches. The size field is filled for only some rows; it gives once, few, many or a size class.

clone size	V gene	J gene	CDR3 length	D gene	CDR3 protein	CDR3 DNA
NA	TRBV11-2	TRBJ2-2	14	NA	CASSLELATGELFF	TGTGCCAGCAGCTTAGAACTAGCCACCGGGGAGCTGTTTTTT
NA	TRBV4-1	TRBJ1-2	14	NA	CASSPVQTDRGYTF	TGCGCCAGCAGCCCCGTCCAGACAGATCGGGGCTACACCTTC
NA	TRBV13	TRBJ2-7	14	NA	CASSLGRPSYEQYF	TGTGCCAGCAGCTTAGGCCGCCCTAGCTACGAGCAGTACTTC
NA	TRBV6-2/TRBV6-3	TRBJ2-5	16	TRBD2	CASSYSAGGSWETQYF	TGTGCCAGCAGTTACTCAGCGGGGGGGTCGTGGGAGACCCAGTACTTC
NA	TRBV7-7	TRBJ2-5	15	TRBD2	CASSQNLAGVETQYF	TGTGCCAGCAGCCAAAACCTAGCGGGGGTAGAGACCCAGTACTTC
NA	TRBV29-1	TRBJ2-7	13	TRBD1	CSVEGQGTYEQYF	TGCAGCGTGGAGGGACAGGGGACCTACGAGCAGTACTTC
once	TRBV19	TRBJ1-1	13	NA	CASSSKRNTEAFF	TGTGCCAGTAGTAGTAAGAGAAACACTGAAGCTTTCTTT
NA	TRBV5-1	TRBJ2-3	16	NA	CASSLGQRISTDTQYF	TGCGCCAGCAGCTTGGGGCAGCGGATTAGCACAGATACGCAGTATTTT
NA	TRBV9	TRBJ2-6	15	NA	CASSGGTSGANVLTF	TGTGCCAGCAGCGGAGGGACTTCCGGGGCCAACGTCCTGACTTTC
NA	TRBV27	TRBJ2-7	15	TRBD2	CASSFYSGAPYEQYF	TGTGCCAGCAGTTTTTACAGCGGGGCCCCCTACGAGCAGTACTTC
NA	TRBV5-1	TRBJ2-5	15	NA	CASSLGLRGQETQYF	TGCGCCAGCAGCTTGGGTTTGCGGGGTCAAGAGACCCAGTACTTC
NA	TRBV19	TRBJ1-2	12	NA	CASSRGSYGYTF	TGTGCCAGTAGTCGGGGTAGCTATGGCTACACCTTC
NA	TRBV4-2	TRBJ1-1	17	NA	CASSQDRTDLMNTEAFF	TGTGCCAGCAGCCAAGACCGGACAGACCTCATGAACACTGAAGCTTTCTTT
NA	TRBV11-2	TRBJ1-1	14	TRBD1	CASSRTGVHTEAFF	TGTGCCAGCAGCCGGACAGGGGTGCACACTGAAGCTTTCTTT
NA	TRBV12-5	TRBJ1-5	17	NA	CASVKAGGAMSNQPQHF	TGTGCTAGTGTCAAGGCGGGGGGGGCGATGAGCAATCAGCCCCAGCATTTT
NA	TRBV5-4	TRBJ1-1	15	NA	CASSKGGQLNTEAFF	TGTGCCAGCAGCAAGGGAGGGCAGTTGAACACTGAAGCTTTCTTT
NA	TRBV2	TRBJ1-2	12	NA	CASSDDSLGYTF	TGTGCCAGCAGCGATGACTCTCTGGGCTACACCTTC
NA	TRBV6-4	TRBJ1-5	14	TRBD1	CASSDSAGGQPQHF	TGTGCCAGCAGTGACTCGGCAGGGGGACAGCCCCAGCATTTT
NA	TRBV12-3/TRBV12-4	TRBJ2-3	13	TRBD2	CASTTVGGGTQYF	TGTGCCAGCACTACCGTCGGGGGAGGGACGCAGTATTTT
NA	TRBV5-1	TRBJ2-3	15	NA	CASSQSGPPGDTQYF	TGCGCCAGCAGCCAATCTGGGCCACCAGGGGATACGCAGTATTTT
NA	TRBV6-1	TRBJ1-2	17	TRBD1	CASSEFRGQRVEYGYTF	TGTGCCAGCAGTGAATTCAGGGGGCAGAGAGTGGAATATGGCTACACCTTC
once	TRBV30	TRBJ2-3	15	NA	CAWTLEGIITDTQYF	TGTGCCTGGACTCTAGAGGGCATCATCACAGATACGCAGTATTTT
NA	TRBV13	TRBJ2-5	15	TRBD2	CASSQRTSGGETQYF	TGTGCCAGCAGTCAGAGGACTAGCGGAGGAGAGACCCAGTACTTC
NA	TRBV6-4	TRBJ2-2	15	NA	CASSESGVNTGELFF	TGTGCCAGCAGTGAATCCGGGGTGAACACCGGGGAGCTGTTTTTT
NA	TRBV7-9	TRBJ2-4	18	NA	CASSHPGSSLAAKNIQYF	TGTGCCAGCAGCCATCCGGGATCCTCTTTGGCAGCCAAAAACATTCAGTACTTC
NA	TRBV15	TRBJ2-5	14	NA	CATSRPGLGETQYF	TGTGCCACCAGCAGACCCGGTCTCGGGGAGACCCAGTACTTC
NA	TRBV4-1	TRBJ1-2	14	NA	CASSQVSLSYGYTF	TGCGCCAGCAGCCAAGTGTCCTTATCCTATGGCTACACCTTC
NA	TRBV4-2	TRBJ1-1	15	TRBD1	CASSQRTGGRAEAFF	TGTGCCAGCAGCCAGCGGACAGGGGGGAGGGCTGAAGCTTTCTTT
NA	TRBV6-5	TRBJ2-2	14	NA	CASSYFRTQGELFF	TGTGCCAGCAGTTACTTCCGTACCCAGGGAGAGCTGTTTTTT
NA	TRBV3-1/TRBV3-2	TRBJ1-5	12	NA	CASSHGPQPQHF	TGTGCCAGCAGCCATGGGCCTCAGCCCCAGCATTTT
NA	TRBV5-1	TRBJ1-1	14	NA	CASSSQGMNTEAFF	TGCGCCAGCAGCTCCCAGGGCATGAACACTGAAGCTTTCTTT
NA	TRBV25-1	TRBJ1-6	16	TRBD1	CASSTGGESANSPLHF	TGTGCCAGCAGCACAGGGGGCGAGTCGGCAAATTCACCCCTCCACTTT
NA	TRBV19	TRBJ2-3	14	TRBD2	CASGRGGGTDTQYF	TGTGCCAGTGGGCGGGGGGGCGGCACAGATACGCAGTATTTT
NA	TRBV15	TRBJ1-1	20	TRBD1	CATSRDIPGQGRVWNTEAFF	TGTGCCACCAGCAGGGACATTCCGGGACAGGGCAGGGTTTGGAACACTGAAGCTTTCTTT
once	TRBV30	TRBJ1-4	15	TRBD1	CAWSAQGQAREKLFF	TGTGCCTGGAGTGCCCAAGGACAGGCGCGTGAAAAACTGTTTTTT
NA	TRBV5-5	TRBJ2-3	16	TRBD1	CASSKDREYRTDTQYF	TGTGCCAGCAGCAAGGACAGGGAGTACCGCACAGATACGCAGTATTTT
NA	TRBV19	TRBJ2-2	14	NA	CASSIIPGAGELFF	TGTGCCAGTAGTATCATTCCGGGGGCCGGGGAGCTGTTTTTT
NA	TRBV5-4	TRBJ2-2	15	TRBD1	CASSYDRGRTGELFF	TGTGCCAGCAGTTACGACAGGGGGCGCACCGGGGAGCTGTTTTTT
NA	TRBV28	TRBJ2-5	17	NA	CASSRFRGIPKKETQYF	TGTGCCAGCAGCCGTTTCCGGGGGATACCTAAAAAAGAGACCCAGTACTTC
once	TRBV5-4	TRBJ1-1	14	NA	CASSSGGGSTEAFF	TGTGCCAGCAGCAGCGGGGGGGGGAGTACTGAAGCTTTCTTT
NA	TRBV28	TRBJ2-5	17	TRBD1	CASSPYFATGGEETQYF	TGTGCCAGCAGTCCTTACTTCGCGACAGGGGGCGAAGAGACCCAGTACTTC
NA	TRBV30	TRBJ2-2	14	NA	CAWIGLMNTGELFF	TGTGCCTGGATAGGACTCATGAACACCGGGGAGCTGTTTTTT
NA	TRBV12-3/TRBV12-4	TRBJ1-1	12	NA	CASSFGNTEAFF	TGTGCCAGCAGTTTCGGTAACACTGAAGCTTTCTTT
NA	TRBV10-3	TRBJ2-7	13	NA	CAISPRGQGEQYF	TGTGCCATCAGTCCCAGGGGTCAGGGCGAGCAGTACTTC
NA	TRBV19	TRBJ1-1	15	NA	CASSITGAGAGSAFF	TGTGCCAGTAGTATTACTGGCGCAGGGGCTGGCTCGGCTTTCTTT
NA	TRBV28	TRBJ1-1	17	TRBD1	CASSLKAGTGLRTEAFF	TGTGCCAGCAGTCTTAAGGCCGGGACAGGGTTACGAACTGAAGCTTTCTTT